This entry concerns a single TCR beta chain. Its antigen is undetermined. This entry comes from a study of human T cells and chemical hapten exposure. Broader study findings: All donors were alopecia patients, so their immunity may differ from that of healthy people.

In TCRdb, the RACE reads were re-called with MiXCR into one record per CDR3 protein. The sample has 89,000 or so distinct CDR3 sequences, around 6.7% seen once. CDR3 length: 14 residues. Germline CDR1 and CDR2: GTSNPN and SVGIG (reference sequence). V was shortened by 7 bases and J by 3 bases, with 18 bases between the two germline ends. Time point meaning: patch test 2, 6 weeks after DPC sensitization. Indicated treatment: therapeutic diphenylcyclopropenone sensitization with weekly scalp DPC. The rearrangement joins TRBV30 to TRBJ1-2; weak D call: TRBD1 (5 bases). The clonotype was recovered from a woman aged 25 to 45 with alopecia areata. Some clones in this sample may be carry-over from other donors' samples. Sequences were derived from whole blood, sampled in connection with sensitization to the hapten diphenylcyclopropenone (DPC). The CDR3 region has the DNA TGTGCCTATGCCCGGGACCTCCTTTACTATGGCTACACCTTC. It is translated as CAYARDLLYYGYTF.